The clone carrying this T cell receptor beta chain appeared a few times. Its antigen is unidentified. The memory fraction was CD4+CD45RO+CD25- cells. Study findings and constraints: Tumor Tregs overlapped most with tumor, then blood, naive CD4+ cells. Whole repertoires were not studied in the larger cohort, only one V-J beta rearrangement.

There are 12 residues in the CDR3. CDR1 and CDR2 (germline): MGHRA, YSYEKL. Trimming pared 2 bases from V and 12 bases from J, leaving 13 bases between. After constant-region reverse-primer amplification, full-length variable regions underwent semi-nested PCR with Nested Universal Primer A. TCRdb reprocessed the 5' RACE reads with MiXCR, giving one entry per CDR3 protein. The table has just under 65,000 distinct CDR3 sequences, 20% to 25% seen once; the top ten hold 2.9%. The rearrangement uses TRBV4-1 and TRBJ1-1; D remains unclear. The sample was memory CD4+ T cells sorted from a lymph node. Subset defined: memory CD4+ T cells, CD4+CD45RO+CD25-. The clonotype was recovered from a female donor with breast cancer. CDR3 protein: CASSQYGRHPFF. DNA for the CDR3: TGCGCCAGCAGCCAATACGGACGGCACCCTTTCTTT.